Listed here are 27 T cell receptor beta chains from one sample, sequenced in a study of T cell changes during pregnancy in multiple sclerosis. Assay: immunoSEQ multiplex PCR; the TCRdb copy retains only in-frame clones and omits some. The table lists 50,000 to 70,000 clones, around 91% of them singletons, with about 2.3% in the top ten. The sequences come from peripheral blood, collected in the third trimester of pregnancy. The source of these receptors is a female donor in good health, enrolled as a control in a pregnancy study.

The chain couples TRBV19 to TRBJ1-4; tentative D call: TRBD1 (6 bases). CDR1 is LNHDA and CDR2 is SQIVND in the germline V gene (reference sequence). V lost 7 bases and J 0 bases, leaving 12 bases between the germline ends. The CDR3 runs 15 residues. The CDR3 DNA sequence: TGTGCCAGTAAAACCGGGGGGCCAACTAATGAAAAACTGTTTTTT. This gives the protein CASKTGGPTNEKLFF.

This sequence joins TRBV11-2 and TRBJ1-1; no reliable D call. The V and J ends lost 4 bases and 7 bases respectively, with 7 bases between them. The CDR3 spans 11 residues. Germline assignment: CDR1 SGHAT and CDR2 FQNNGV. CDR3 region: CASSSSYEAFF. CDR3 sequence (DNA): TGTGCCAGCAGCTCCAGTTATGAAGCTTTCTTT.

V and J are TRBV29-1 and TRBJ2-1, with TRBD2 as a possible D gene (6 bases). The CDR3 totals 14 residues. V lost 4 bases to trimming and J lost 3 bases, with 13 bases between them. CDR1 is SQVTM and CDR2 is ANQGSEA in the germline V gene. The CDR3 sequence: CSVARGGDYNEQFF. The CDR3 nucleotides read TGCAGCGTTGCGCGTGGCGGGGACTACAATGAGCAGTTCTTC.

This clone rates as medium-sized (0.01 to 0.1%). The chain recombines TRBV6-1 with TRBJ2-1; weak D call: TRBD2 (5 bases). Germline values: CDR1 MNHNS, CDR2 SASEGT. The V end was cut by 2 bases, the J end by 2 bases, with 13 bases between. This CDR3 has 16 residues. In DNA form, the CDR3 reads TGTGCCAGCAGTGAATTAACCGGGGATCCCTACAATGAGCAGTTCTTC. Translating gives CASSELTGDPYNEQFF.

The chain is built from TRBV2 and TRBJ1-4; no reliable D call. The V gene's germline CDR1 is SNHLY and CDR2 FYNNEI. V lost 5 bases to trimming and J lost 4 bases, with 11 bases between them. This CDR3 spans 14 amino acids. The chain's CDR3 is CASSISPFNEKLFF. DNA for the CDR3: TGTGCCAGCAGTATATCCCCCTTTAATGAAAAACTGTTTTTT.

The chain couples TRBV29-1 to TRBJ1-4, with a weak D call TRBD1 (5 bases). Germline V gene sequence: CDR1 SQVTM, CDR2 ANQGSEA. The CDR3 is 16 residues long. V was trimmed by 7 bases and J by 8 bases, leaving 26 bases between them. CDR3 nucleotide sequence: TGCAGCGCCTCGATCCCCCCGACATTGGGACTAGAAAAACTGTTTTTT. It is translated as CSASIPPTLGLEKLFF.

V and J are TRBV18 and TRBJ1-1; 8 nucleotides align to TRBD1. Germline V gives CDR1 KGHSH, CDR2 LQKENI. J was trimmed by 5 bases and V by 6 bases; bases with no gene match: 14. This CDR3 contains 16 residues. The DNA for the CDR3 is TGTGCCAGCTCCCCAGGACAGGGAGTCTTAAGAACTGAAGCTTTCTTT. As protein: CASSPGQGVLRTEAFF.

This chain links TRBV10-3 with TRBJ1-1, with a possible D match to TRBD1 (5 bases). The germline V gene has CDR1 ENHRY and CDR2 SYGVKD. V was trimmed by 0 bases and J by 4 bases, leaving 15 bases between them. This CDR3 is built from 16 residues. The CDR3 loop reads CAISESEGLYGTEAFF. DNA of the CDR3: TGTGCCATCAGTGAGTCGGAGGGGCTGTACGGCACTGAAGCTTTCTTT.

In its sample, this clone was seen once. The rearrangement joins TRBV19 to TRBJ2-2; D unresolved. Germline CDR1 reads LNHDA; CDR2 reads SQIVND (reference sequence). This CDR3 has 14 residues. V lost 3 bases, J lost 1 base, and 6 bases lay in between. This chain's CDR3 is CASSIAQNTGELFF. CDR3 sequence (DNA): TGTGCCAGTAGTATTGCACAGAACACCGGGGAGCTGTTTTTT.

The CDR3 is CASSMTVVNTEAFF. CDR3 bases: TGTGCCAGCAGTATGACAGTGGTAAACACTGAAGCTTTCTTT. The rearrangement uses TRBV6-6 and TRBJ1-1, with D perhaps TRBD1 (5 bases). There are 14 residues in the CDR3. Trimming shortened V by 5 bases and J by 2 bases, and 12 bases separated the two germline ends. Germline V lookup: CDR1 MNHNY, CDR2 SVGAGI (reference sequence).

This clone was recorded a few times. The V and J genes are TRBV5-4 and TRBJ1-1, with D hard to call. Trimming pared 4 bases from V and 1 base from J, leaving 8 bases between. Germline CDR1 is SGHNT and CDR2 is YYREEE (reference sequence). The CDR3 covers 13 residues. The CDR3 loop reads CASSHQENTEAFF. The CDR3 DNA is TGTGCCAGCAGCCACCAGGAGAACACTGAAGCTTTCTTT.

The chain recombines TRBV9 with TRBJ2-7; 8 positions agree with TRBD2. Germline CDR1 reads SGDLS; CDR2 reads YYNGEE. Trimming at V came to 3 bases and at J to 9 bases, leaving 8 bases not matched to a gene. CDR3 length: 13 residues. The CDR3 spells CASSAGGETPQYF. The CDR3 coding sequence is TGTGCCAGCAGCGCCGGGGGGGAGACTCCGCAGTACTTC.

The CDR3 is CASSRGGSTDTQYF. The CDR3 coding sequence is TGTGCCAGCAGCCGGGGGGGAAGCACAGATACGCAGTATTTT. The V call is TRBV28, the J call TRBJ2-3; 8 bases map to TRBD2. CDR1 is MDHEN, CDR2 SYDVKM, per germline. The trim removed 6 bases at V and 0 bases at J, leaving 2 bases unmatched. The CDR3 is 14 residues long.

The chain carries TRBV19 and TRBJ1-1, with D tentatively TRBD1 (5 bases). Between the trimmed V and J ends, which lost 10 bases and 10 bases, there was a span of 16 bases. CDR3 size: 11 residues. From germline, CDR1 is LNHDA and CDR2 SQIVND (reference sequence). The CDR3 loop reads CATPGPTGAFF. In DNA form, the CDR3 reads TGTGCCACGCCCGGGCCAACAGGAGCTTTCTTT.

This chain links TRBV7-9 with TRBJ2-4; possibly TRBD2 for D (5 bases). Germline V lookup: CDR1 SEHNR, CDR2 FQNEAQ (reference sequence). V lost 5 bases and J 6 bases, leaving 14 bases between the germline ends. This CDR3 contains 14 residues. CDR3 loop: CASSREGRPNIQYF. The CDR3 nucleotides are TGTGCCAGCAGCCGAGAGGGTAGACCAAACATTCAGTACTTC.

The chain recombines TRBV18 with TRBJ1-1; D is ambiguous. This CDR3 region has 13 residues. Germline CDR1 KGHSH, CDR2 LQKENI. V lost 6 bases and J lost 1, with 9 bases in between. Here the CDR3 DNA reads TGTGCCAGCTCCCTTGATAGGAACACTGAAGCTTTCTTT. Translation gives CASSLDRNTEAFF.

This clone is a singleton in its sample. The chain employs TRBV5-1 and TRBJ2-7; TRBD2 aligns across 9 bases. The V gene's germline CDR1 is SGHRS and CDR2 YFSETQ. The CDR3 contains 15 residues. The trim removed 0 bases at V and 7 bases at J, leaving 8 bases unmatched. The CDR3, as DNA: TGCGCCAGCAGCTTGGGTCGCGGGGGGGCGGGGGAGCAGTACTTC. Amino acid sequence: CASSLGRGGAGEQYF.

V usage is TRBV7-2 and J usage is TRBJ1-1; D is unclear. V shed 3 bases and J shed 5 bases, with 19 bases lying between them. The CDR3 runs 16 residues. The germline gives CDR1 SGHTA, CDR2 FQGNSA. The CDR3 spells CASSFRTGRRKTEAFF. Written as DNA, the CDR3 is TGTGCCAGCAGCTTTCGAACCGGTCGGCGGAAAACTGAAGCTTTCTTT.

The V gene is TRBV2, the J gene TRBJ2-7; 7 bases map to TRBD2. V gave up 2 bases and J gave up 3 bases; unmatched junction bases: 10. CDR1 is SNHLY, CDR2 FYNNEI, per germline. CDR3 length: 16 residues. The CDR3 nucleotides read TGTGCCAGCAGTGAATGGGCGGGGGAGGGCTACTACGAGCAGTACTTC. It codes for CASSEWAGEGYYEQYF.

The chain joins TRBV21-1 to TRBJ1-4. TRBV21-1 corresponds to a pseudogene. This CDR3 contains 16 residues. The CDR3 loop reads CASSKVKGGTNEKLFF. CDR3 bases: TGTGCCAGCAGCAAAGTTAAGGGGGGGACTAATGAAAAACTGTTTTTT.

The DNA of the CDR3 is TGTGCCTGGAGTTGGTTCGGGGCAGGGGCCCCTCCGGGCTATGGCTACACCTTC. Translated: CAWSWFGAGAPPGYGYTF. The gene calls are TRBV30 and TRBJ1-2; tentative D call: TRBD1 (6 bases). Germline loops: CDR1 GTSNPN, CDR2 SVGIG (reference sequence). Trimming removed 2 bases at V and 4 bases at J, with 26 bases between. CDR3 length: 18 amino acids.

V usage is TRBV5-1 and J usage is TRBJ2-1; 7 nucleotides match TRBD1. Losses at the gene ends were 3 bases for V and 3 bases for J; bases not matched to a gene: 6. The CDR3 contains 15 residues. The V gene's germline CDR1 is SGHRS and CDR2 YFSETQ. In DNA form, the CDR3 reads TGCGCCAGCAGCTGGGGGACAGTTGGCTACAATGAGCAGTTCTTC. Translation: CASSWGTVGYNEQFF.

The chain recombines TRBV2 with TRBJ1-1; D uncertain. From germline, CDR1 is SNHLY and CDR2 FYNNEI. The V end was cut by 4 bases, the J end by 7 bases, with 16 bases between. The CDR3 length is 14 residues. The DNA of the CDR3 is TGTGCCAGCAGTGTGAGTCGGTCCCCCATTGAAGCTTTCTTT. Translated: CASSVSRSPIEAFF.

This clone was picked up one time. The chain uses TRBV5-1 and TRBJ2-7; 10 bases fit TRBD2. The junction had 6 bases not matched to a gene; V was cut back by 0 bases and J by 3 bases. Germline values: CDR1 SGHRS, CDR2 YFSETQ. The CDR3 length is 16 residues. The CDR3 loop is CASSLVGGTSDYEQYF. CDR3 bases: TGCGCCAGCAGCTTGGTTGGGGGGACTAGCGACTACGAGCAGTACTTC.

This clone was seen just once. The chain couples TRBV19 to TRBJ2-1; TRBD2 matches at 8 bases. Per germline, CDR1 LNHDA and CDR2 SQIVND (reference sequence). CDR3 length equals 17 residues. V lost 2 bases to trimming and J lost 5 bases; unmatched junction nucleotides: 11. The CDR3 loop is CASSIRLGRAGDNEQFF. For the CDR3, the DNA is TGTGCCAGTAGTATACGGTTGGGTCGAGCGGGGGACAATGAGCAGTTCTTC.

The sample holds a few counts of this clone. The rearrangement joins TRBV2 to TRBJ1-6, with a possible D match to TRBD1 (6 bases). V was clipped by 9 bases and J by 6 bases, with 18 bases between them. The V gene's germline CDR1 is SNHLY and CDR2 FYNNEI. The CDR3 has 15 amino acids. The CDR3 nucleotides are TGTGCCAGGGAGACACAGGGCTTATCTAATTCACCCCTCCACTTT. Translating gives CARETQGLSNSPLHF.

The V gene is TRBV28, the J gene TRBJ1-1; unclear D gene. V lost 10 bases and J lost 7, with 10 bases in between. The CDR3 sequence is 10 residues long. Germline CDR1 and CDR2: MDHEN and SYDVKM. In DNA, the CDR3 is TGTGCCACCACTGTCATTGAAGCTTTCTTT. Translated: CATTVIEAFF. Full variable domain (rest looked up from reference TRBV28 and TRBJ1-1): DVKVTQSSRYLVKRTGEKVFLECVQDMDHENMFWYRQDPGLGLRLIYFSYDVKMKEKGDIPEGYSVSREKKERFSLILESASTNQTSMYLCATTVIEAFFGQGTRLTVV.